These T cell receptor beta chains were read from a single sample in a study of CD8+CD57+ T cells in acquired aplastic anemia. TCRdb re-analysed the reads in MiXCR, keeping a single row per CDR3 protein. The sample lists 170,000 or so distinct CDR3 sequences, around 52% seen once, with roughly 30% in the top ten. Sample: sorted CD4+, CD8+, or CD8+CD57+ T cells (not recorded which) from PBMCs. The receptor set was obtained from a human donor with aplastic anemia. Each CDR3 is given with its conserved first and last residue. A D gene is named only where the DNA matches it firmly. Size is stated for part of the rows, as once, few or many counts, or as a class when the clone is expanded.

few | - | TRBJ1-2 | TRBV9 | TGTGCCAGCAGCGTAGGTGGATCCTATGGCTACACCTTC | CASSVGGSYGYTF
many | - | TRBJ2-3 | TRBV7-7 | TGTGCTAGCAGCTTTTCGGACACTACTACAGATACGCAGTATTTT | CASSFSDTTTDTQYF
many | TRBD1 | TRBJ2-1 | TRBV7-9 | TGTGCCAGCAGCTTAGCGGGACAGGGGTCTCTCAATGAGCAGTTCTTC | CASSLAGQGSLNEQFF
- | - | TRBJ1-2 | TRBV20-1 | TGCAGTGCTAGAGATGAAGGAAACTATGGCTACACCTTC | CSARDEGNYGYTF
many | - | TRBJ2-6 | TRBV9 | TGTGCCAGCACGGATCAGGACAGATACTTCTCTGGGGCCAACGTCCTGACTTTC | CASTDQDRYFSGANVLTF
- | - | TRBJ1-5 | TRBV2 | TGTGCCACCGGGGTAGCGGGAGGGAATGAGCCCCAGCATTTT | CATGVAGGNEPQHF
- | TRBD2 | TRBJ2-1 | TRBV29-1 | TGCAGCGTTGAAGATTGGGCGACTAGCAGCAATGAGCAGTTCTTC | CSVEDWATSSNEQFF
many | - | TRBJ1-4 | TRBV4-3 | TGCGCCAGCAGCCAAGAGAATGAAAAACTGTTTTTT | CASSQENEKLFF
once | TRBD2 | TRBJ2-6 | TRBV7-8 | TGTGCCAGCAGCCCGGGGGGACGATCTGGGGCCAACGTCCTGACTTTC | CASSPGGRSGANVLTF
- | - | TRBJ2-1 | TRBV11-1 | TGTGCCAGCAGCCTTACGAACATCGACTCCTACAATGAGCAGTTCTTC | CASSLTNIDSYNEQFF
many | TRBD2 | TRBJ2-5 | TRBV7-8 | TGTGCCAGCAGCTTAGAAGCTAGCGGAGAGACCCAGTACTTC | CASSLEASGETQYF
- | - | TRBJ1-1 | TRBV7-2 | TGTGCCAGCAGCTTATCGGGTAGGGAAGCTTTCTTT | CASSLSGREAFF
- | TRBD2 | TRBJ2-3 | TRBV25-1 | TGTGCCAGCAGTGGTGGACTAGGGTTTGGCACAGATACGCAGTATTTT | CASSGGLGFGTDTQYF
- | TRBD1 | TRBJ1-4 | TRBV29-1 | TGCAGCGTACGGACAGGAAATGAAAAACTGTTTTTT | CSVRTGNEKLFF
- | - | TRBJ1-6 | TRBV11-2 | TGTGCCAGCAGCTTAAGGGGAACAAGGAGTGGGGATTCACCCCTCCACTTT | CASSLRGTRSGDSPLHF
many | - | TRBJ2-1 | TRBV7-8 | TGTGCCAGCAGCTCCGAGGGTACCCCCGCTGAGCAGTTCTTC | CASSSEGTPAEQFF
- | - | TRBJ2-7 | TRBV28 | TGTGCCAGCAGTTCCTCGAGCGGACCCTACGAGCAGTACTTC | CASSSSSGPYEQYF
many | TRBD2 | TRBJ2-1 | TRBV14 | TGTGCCAGCAGCCCATTAGCGGGAGTCCACAATGAGCAGTTCTTC | CASSPLAGVHNEQFF
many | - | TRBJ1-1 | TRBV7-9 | TGTGCCAGCAGCCCCGGGGTGGACGAAGCTTTCTTT | CASSPGVDEAFF
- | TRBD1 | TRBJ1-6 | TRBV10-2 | TGCGCCAGCAACCCCTCGACAGGGGTGGATTCACCCCTCCACTTT | CASNPSTGVDSPLHF
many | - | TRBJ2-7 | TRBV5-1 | TGCGCCAGCAGCTTGGGCAGCGGTGGAACCTACGAGCAGTACTTC | CASSLGSGGTYEQYF
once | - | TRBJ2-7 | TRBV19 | TGTGCCAGTAGTATCGGGGCCGGACCCTACGAGCAGTACTTC | CASSIGAGPYEQYF
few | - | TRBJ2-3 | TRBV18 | TGTGCCAGCTCACTCAGGGGTCTCCTCACAGATACGCAGTATTTT | CASSLRGLLTDTQYF
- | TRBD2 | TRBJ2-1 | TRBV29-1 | TGCAGCGTTGGGACTAGCGGGAGGGAGCAGTTCTTC | CSVGTSGREQFF
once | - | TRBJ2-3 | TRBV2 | TGTGCCAGCAGTGACAAACCGGGGCCCACAGATACGCAGTATTTT | CASSDKPGPTDTQYF
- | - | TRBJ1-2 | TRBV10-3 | TGTGCCATCAGTGAGCCGGGCGGGGTTTTGTATGGCTACACCTTC | CAISEPGGVLYGYTF
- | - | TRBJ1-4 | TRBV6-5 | TGTGCCAGCAGTTACGCGAGAGCTAATGAAAAACTGTTTTTT | CASSYARANEKLFF
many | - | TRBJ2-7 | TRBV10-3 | TGTGCCATCAGTGGAAACAAACCGGGACTCTGGGTCCACGAGCAGTACTTC | CAISGNKPGLWVHEQYF
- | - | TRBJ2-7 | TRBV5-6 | TGTGCCAGCAGCTTGTCAACAGGGTCCTCCTCCGAGCAGTACTTC | CASSLSTGSSSEQYF
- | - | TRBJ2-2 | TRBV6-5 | TGTGCCAGCAGTTACATCGTCTCCGGGGAGCTGTTTTTT | CASSYIVSGELFF
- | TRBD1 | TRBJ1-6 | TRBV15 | TGTGCCACCAGCAGAGAGGACAGGGGGCTTTCACCCCTCCACTTT | CATSREDRGLSPLHF
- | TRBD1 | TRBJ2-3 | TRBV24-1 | TGTGCCACCAGTGATTCGGACAGGATTAGCACAGATACGCAGTATTTT | CATSDSDRISTDTQYF
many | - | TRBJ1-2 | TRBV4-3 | TGCGCCAGCAGCCAAGATCGGGTTGAGGGTGGCTACACCTTC | CASSQDRVEGGYTF
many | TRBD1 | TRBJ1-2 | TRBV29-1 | TGCAGCGCCGGGACAGGGCCCCATGGCTACACCTTC | CSAGTGPHGYTF
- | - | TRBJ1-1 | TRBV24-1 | TGTGCCACCAGTGATTCGGCTAACACTGAAGCTTTCTTT | CATSDSANTEAFF
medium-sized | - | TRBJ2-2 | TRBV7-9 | TGTGCCAGCAGTTTGGACTCCCCACCGTTCGGGGAGCTGTTTTTT | CASSLDSPPFGELFF
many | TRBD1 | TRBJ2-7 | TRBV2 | TGTGCCAGTAAGGTACAGGGGGCTAACTACGAGCAGTACTTC | CASKVQGANYEQYF
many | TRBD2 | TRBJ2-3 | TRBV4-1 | TGCGCCAGCAGCCTTCGGGGGGTCCAGACCGCCACAGATACGCAGTATTTT | CASSLRGVQTATDTQYF
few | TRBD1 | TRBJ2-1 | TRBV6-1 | TGTGCCAGCAGTACACACCGGGACAGGGACTACAATGAGCAGTTCTTC | CASSTHRDRDYNEQFF
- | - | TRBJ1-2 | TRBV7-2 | TGTGCCAGCAGCCCGACAATTGACTATGGCTACACCTTC | CASSPTIDYGYTF
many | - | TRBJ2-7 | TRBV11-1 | TGTGCCAGCAGGGGGTACACAGGACCCCCCGACACCCTCTCCTACGAGCAGTACTTC | CASRGYTGPPDTLSYEQYF
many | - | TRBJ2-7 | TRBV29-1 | TGCAGCGTTGCCGGAACAGGGAAAGGCGCTAACGAGCAGTACTTC | CSVAGTGKGANEQYF
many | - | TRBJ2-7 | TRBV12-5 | TGTGCTAGTGGTTTCGGCAGTGCCTACGAGCAGTACTTC | CASGFGSAYEQYF
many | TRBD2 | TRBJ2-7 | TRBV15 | TGTGCCACCAGCAGAGCGGGACTAGCGGGACCCAGCTCCTACGAGCAGTACTTC | CATSRAGLAGPSSYEQYF
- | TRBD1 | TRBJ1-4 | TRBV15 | TGTGCCACCAGCAAACAGACAGGGGGCTCTGAAAAACTGTTTTTT | CATSKQTGGSEKLFF
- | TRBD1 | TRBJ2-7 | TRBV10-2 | TGCGCCAGCAGTGACGGACAGGATCTCGAGCAGTACTTC | CASSDGQDLEQYF